These 18 T cell receptor beta chains originate from one sample sequenced in a study of blood T cell repertoires in COVID-19. TCRdb's table, derived via immunoSEQ multiplex PCR, lists solely in-frame clones and lacks some. This table holds about 34,000 clones, roughly 80% found once. The sequenced sample consisted of peripheral blood. The source is a man in his 70s with COVID-19, enrolled during active disease.

The V gene is TRBV24-1, the J gene TRBJ2-2, with TRBD2 matching 8 bases. With V trimmed by 7 bases and J by 7 bases, 1 base remained unmatched. The CDR3 length is 12 residues. Looked up from germline, CDR1 is KGHDR and CDR2 is SFDVKD. CDR3 protein: CATSAGGGELFF. The CDR3 DNA follows: TGTGCCACCAGCGCGGGGGGCGGGGAGCTGTTTTTT.

This chain links TRBV5-1 with TRBJ1-2; the D is unclear. Trimming took off 2 bases at V and 5 bases at J, with 13 bases between the two ends. Germline-derived CDR1 and CDR2 are SGHRS and YFSETQ. The CDR3 spans 14 residues. CDR3 nucleotide sequence: TGCGCCAGCAGCTTAACAGAACCCCAATATGGCTACACCTTC. It translates to CASSLTEPQYGYTF.

With regard to this clone: Germline is not matched at one junction end, which may reflect a read error. V gene TRBV7-7 combines with J gene TRBJ2-2, with 9 bases lining up with TRBD1. The CDR3 spans 15 residues. CDR1 SSHAT and CDR2 FNYEAQ come from the germline V gene (reference sequence). CDR3 bases: TGTGCTAGCAGCCTGGGACAGGGTCGTAGCGGGGAGCTGTTTTTT. Translating it yields CASSLGQGRSGELFF.

This chain connects TRBV28 to TRBJ1-2; tentatively, D is TRBD1 (6 bases). Trimming shortened V by 4 bases and J by 0 bases, and 18 bases separated the two germline ends. There are 17 residues in the CDR3. Germline assignment: CDR1 MDHEN and CDR2 SYDVKM. In DNA, the CDR3 is TGTGCCAGCAGTTCTCCGACAGGAGTCTCGGCTAACTATGGCTACACCTTC. This encodes CASSSPTGVSANYGYTF.

The CDR3 bases are TGTGCCAGCAGCCAAGAGCCGTCAGGGGAACTGTTTTTT. It specifies CASSQEPSGELFF. The chain recombines TRBV4-2 with TRBJ1-4; a possible D gene is TRBD1 (6 bases). V was shortened by 0 bases and J by 12 bases, with 11 bases between the two germline ends. Germline-derived CDR1 and CDR2 are LGHNA and YNFKEQ. This CDR3 has 13 residues.

The chain is built from TRBV28 and TRBJ2-1; TRBD1 agrees at 10 bases. Looked up from germline, CDR1 is MDHEN and CDR2 is SYDVKM. V trimming: 6 bases; J trimming: 5 bases; junction bases outside the gene matches: 22. The CDR3 loop spans 20 amino acids. CDR3 protein: CASSTFRDRGRGAPNNEQFF. The CDR3 bases are TGTGCCAGCAGCACGTTCCGGGACAGGGGACGGGGAGCGCCCAACAATGAGCAGTTCTTC.

In nucleotides, the CDR3 is TGTGCCAGTACGGGGGGTAATTCACCCCTCCACTTT. Translating gives CASTGGNSPLHF. The chain uses TRBV19 and TRBJ1-6, with a tentative D call TRBD1 (5 bases). The CDR3 is 12 residues long. V shed 7 bases and J shed 6 bases, with 7 bases lying between them. Germline CDR1 is LNHDA and CDR2 is SQIVND (reference sequence).

The chain combines TRBV28 with TRBJ2-1; 14 bases fit TRBD2. Germline V gives CDR1 MDHEN, CDR2 SYDVKM. Trimming removed 6 bases from V and 10 bases from J; junction bases left unmatched: 11. The CDR3 spans 16 residues. CDR3 in DNA: TGTGCCAGCAGGCTCTTCCCCGGACTAGCGGGAGGCGAGCAGTTCTTC. It yields the protein CASRLFPGLAGGEQFF.

This chain uses TRBV4-2 with TRBJ2-5, with D maybe TRBD1 (6 bases). This CDR3 contains 13 residues. Trimming stripped 6 bases from V and 5 bases from J, with 13 bases between. Germline V gives CDR1 LGHNA, CDR2 YNFKEQ. For the CDR3, the DNA is TGTGCCAGCAGGAACAGGGTCGAGGAGACCCAGTACTTC. Its protein product is CASRNRVEETQYF.

The CDR3 is CASSLIQVNTEAFF. CDR3 in DNA: TGTGCCAGCAGTTTAATTCAGGTTAACACTGAAGCTTTCTTT. The V call is TRBV28, the J call TRBJ1-1, with D uncertain. The germline V gene has CDR1 MDHEN and CDR2 SYDVKM. The CDR3 runs 14 residues. V lost 2 bases to trimming and J lost 2 bases, with 9 bases between them.

This clone was detected a few times. The chain uses TRBV11-3 and TRBJ2-2, with a possible D match to TRBD1 (5 bases). Trimming stripped 2 bases from V and 1 base from J, with 17 bases between. Germline V gene lookup returns CDR1 SGHNT and CDR2 YENEEA. The CDR3 covers 18 residues. Written as DNA, the CDR3 is TGTGCCAGCAGCTTATCCATAGACAGAGGTGGGAACACCGGGGAGCTGTTTTTT. This sequence encodes CASSLSIDRGGNTGELFF.

The V gene is TRBV7-9, the J gene TRBJ2-7; 8 nucleotides agree with TRBD1. Per the germline V gene, CDR1 is SEHNR and CDR2 is FQNEAQ (reference sequence). CDR3 length: 15 amino acids. The V and J ends lost 4 bases and 4 bases, in that order; junction bases with no gene match: 9. The DNA of the CDR3 is TGTGCCAGCAGCTCCCCTAGGACAGGGAAATACGAGCAGTACTTC. Encoded protein: CASSSPRTGKYEQYF.

The chain has TRBV12-3 or TRBV12-4 and TRBJ2-1; possible D gene TRBD2, 6 bases. V lost 6 bases and J lost 9, with 12 bases in between. The CDR3 extends over 12 amino acids. The CDR3 bases are TGTGCCAGCAGATATCGCGGGACTGAGCAGTTCTTC. The encoded protein is CASRYRGTEQFF.

The genes are TRBV5-1 and TRBJ2-7, with 10 positions matching TRBD2. The V gene end was trimmed by 7 bases and the J gene end by 6 bases; junction bases not matched to a gene: 7. The CDR3 runs 13 residues. Looked up from germline, CDR1 is SGHRS and CDR2 is YFSETQ. CDR3 sequence reads: CASGSGRVAEQYF. CDR3 nucleotide sequence: TGCGCCAGCGGAAGCGGGAGGGTGGCCGAGCAGTACTTC.

The chain is built from TRBV5-1 and TRBJ1-2, with 7 bases that match TRBD1. This CDR3 region has 14 residues. Germline V gene sequence: CDR1 SGHRS, CDR2 YFSETQ. Trimming cost V 3 bases and J 8 bases; bases outside gene matches: 10. The CDR3 reads CASSSTTGAEGYTF. CDR3 DNA sequence: TGCGCCAGCAGCTCAACTACAGGGGCAGAGGGCTACACCTTC.

V is TRBV18 and J is TRBJ2-7, with 15 bases fitting TRBD2. Germline CDR1 and CDR2: KGHSH and LQKENI. There are 16 residues in the CDR3. Trimming cost V 2 bases and J 4 bases; bases outside gene matches: 3. CDR3 amino acids: CASSPGGLAGGYEQYF. As DNA, the CDR3 is TGTGCCAGCTCACCAGGCGGACTAGCGGGAGGGTACGAGCAGTACTTC.

The chain recombines TRBV2 with TRBJ2-6, with TRBD1 identical over 8 bases. V dropped 2 bases and J dropped 0; count of bases not matched to a gene: 6. CDR1 and CDR2 (germline): SNHLY, FYNNEI. The CDR3 totals 18 residues. The CDR3 DNA reads as TGTGCCAGCAGTGAAAAGGGACAGGCTAACTCTGGGGCCAACGTCCTGACTTTC. It codes for CASSEKGQANSGANVLTF.

The chain links TRBV18 to TRBJ1-1, with a possible D match to TRBD1 (5 bases). The V and J ends lost 3 bases and 5 bases respectively, with 10 bases between them. Germline-derived CDR1 and CDR2 are KGHSH and LQKENI. The CDR3 length is 13 residues. The CDR3: CASSPQGGTEAFF. The DNA of the CDR3 is TGTGCCAGCTCACCCCAGGGAGGGACTGAAGCTTTCTTT.